This record looks at one T cell receptor beta chain sequence and its context. The table lists this clonotype with many counts. The antigen this receptor binds is unknown. Per-base quality was not reported, and no clone a single base away is much larger than it. Receptor amplification or capture employed 5' RACE. The sample was run on an Illumina HiSeq 2000. Template switching introduced a universal primer binding site; the final cDNA contained a unique molecular identifier, enabling accurate counting of TCR cDNA molecules. First-strand cDNA for TCR alpha and beta chains was synthesized from specific primers in the conserved constant-segment region. To control for contamination, each cDNA library was double barcoded with a SMART-Mk sample barcode plus Illumina barcodes. TruSeq adapter sequences, together with Illumina sample barcodes, were added in two successive PCR steps. The Illumina HiSeq platform was used with custom primers to sequence TCR alpha and beta cDNA libraries. The authors' analysis ran thus. MiGEC processed the raw reads to extract unique molecular identifiers, while MiXCR was used to determine the CDR3 positions. For each individual, recombination models were inferred using an EM algorithm with the repgenHMM and IGoR tools. Shared clonotype analysis was performed with the tcR package in R, normalizing sharing by the product of cloneset sizes. Out-of-frame nonproductive sequences were analyzed to study raw recombination free of thymic and clonal selection effects. TCRdb redid the processing of the public reads, applying fastp at Q25 and MiXCR, and retained in-frame beta chains. Rows are combined by CDR3 protein, so each entry shows the most common genes and DNA. These V and J calls rely on TCRdb rather than the paper's analysis. The sample table contains 1.5 million to 2 million distinct CDR3 sequences; only one count was recorded for roughly 35% of them. About 0.3% of the sample is in the top ten clones.

All donors were healthy Caucasians. This sample is drawn from a study of identical twins (dated by TCRdb to the mid-2010s). Turning to the overall study: The study deep-sequenced TCR alpha and beta repertoires from monozygotic twins, unrelated adults of various ages and cord blood to test whether fetal clonotypes persist. To rule out contamination, the twin experiments were replicated at different times with different library preparation protocols. Here is what the overall study found, with its caveats: Zero-insertion analyses could be partly confounded by invariant T cells such as MAIT and iNKT, although diverse VJ usage argued against such confounding for most clonotypes. Fewer insertions were carried by abundant cord blood beta clonotypes; a weaker similar trend was observed in young adult naive repertoires, while no such trend was observed in memory repertoires. Recombination models systematically underestimated out-of-frame TCR alpha sharing in monozygotic twins but agreed with sharing between unrelated individuals. Because the same donors could not be followed over many years, the conclusions relied on cross-sectional statistical analysis. Compared with coincidental sharing between unrelated individuals, out-of-frame TCR alpha sequences shared between twins showed an excess of sequences with low generation probability. Excess twin sharing in beta out-of-frame sequences was weaker because fewer shared sequences lowered the signal-to-noise ratio.

As encoded in the germline V gene, CDR1 is ENHRY while CDR2 is SYGVKD. V is pared back by 6 bases and J by 5 bases, with 11 bases lying between the germline termini. The CDR3 starts with the cysteine, ends with the phenylalanine, and has 12 residues. Just the 36-base CDR3 DNA is kept, in frame starting at base 1. The chain is made from TRBV10-3 and TRBJ2-7, and possibly TRBD2, on 5 matching bases. The receptor was isolated from a newborn girl in good health. The sequenced sample was cord blood. The DNA sequence is as follows: TGTGCCATCAGAGGCGAGGGAGACGAGCAGTACTTC. It translates as CAIRGEGDEQYF.